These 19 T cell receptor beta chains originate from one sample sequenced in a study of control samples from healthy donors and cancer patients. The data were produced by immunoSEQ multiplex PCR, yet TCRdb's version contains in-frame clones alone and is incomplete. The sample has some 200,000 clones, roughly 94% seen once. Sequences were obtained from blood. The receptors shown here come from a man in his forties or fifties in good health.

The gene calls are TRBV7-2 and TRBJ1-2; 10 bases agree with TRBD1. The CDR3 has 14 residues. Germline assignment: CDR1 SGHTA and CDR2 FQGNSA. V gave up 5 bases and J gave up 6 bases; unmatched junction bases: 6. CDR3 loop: CASSADRGLHGYTF. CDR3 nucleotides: TGTGCCAGCAGCGCTGACAGGGGGCTTCATGGCTACACCTTC.

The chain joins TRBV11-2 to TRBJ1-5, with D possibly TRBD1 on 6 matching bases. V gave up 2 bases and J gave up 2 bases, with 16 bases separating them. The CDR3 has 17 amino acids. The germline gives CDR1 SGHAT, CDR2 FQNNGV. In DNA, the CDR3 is TGTGCCAGCAGCTTATCCAGGGTGGGGGCAGGCAATCAGCCCCAGCATTTT. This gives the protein CASSLSRVGAGNQPQHF.

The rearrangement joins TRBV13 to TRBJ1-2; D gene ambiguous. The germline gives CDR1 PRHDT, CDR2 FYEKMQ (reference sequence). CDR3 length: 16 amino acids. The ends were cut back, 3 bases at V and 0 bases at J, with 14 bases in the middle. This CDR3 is CASSLSAGGPNYGYTF. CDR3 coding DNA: TGTGCCAGCAGCTTGTCCGCAGGCGGGCCTAACTATGGCTACACCTTC.

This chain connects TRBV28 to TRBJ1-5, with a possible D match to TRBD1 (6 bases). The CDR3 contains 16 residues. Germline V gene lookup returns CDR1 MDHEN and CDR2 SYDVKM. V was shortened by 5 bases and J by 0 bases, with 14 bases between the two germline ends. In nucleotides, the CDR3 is TGTGCCAGCAGTACGACCTCACAGGGTAGCAATCAGCCCCAGCATTTT. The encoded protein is CASSTTSQGSNQPQHF.

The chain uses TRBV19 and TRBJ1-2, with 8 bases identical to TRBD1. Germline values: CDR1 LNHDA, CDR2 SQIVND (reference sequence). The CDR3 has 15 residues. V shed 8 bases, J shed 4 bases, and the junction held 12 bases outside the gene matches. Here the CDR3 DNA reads TGTGCCAGTGTGGGACAGGTCGGTGGAAGCTATGGCTACACCTTC. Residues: CASVGQVGGSYGYTF.

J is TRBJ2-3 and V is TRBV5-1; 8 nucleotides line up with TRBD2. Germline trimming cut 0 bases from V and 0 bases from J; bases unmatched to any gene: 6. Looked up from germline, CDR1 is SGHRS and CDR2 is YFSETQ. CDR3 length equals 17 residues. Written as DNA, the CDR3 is TGCGCCAGCAGCTTGGGAGGTGGGACTAGAAGCACAGATACGCAGTATTTT. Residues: CASSLGGGTRSTDTQYF.

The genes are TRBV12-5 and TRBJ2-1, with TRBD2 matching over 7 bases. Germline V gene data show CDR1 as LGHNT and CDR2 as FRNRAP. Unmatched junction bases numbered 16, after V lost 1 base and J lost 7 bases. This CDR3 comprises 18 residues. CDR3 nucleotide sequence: TGTGCTAGTGGTTTGGACTCCCTTTTGATCGGGGAGGGGAATGAGCAGTTCTTC. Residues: CASGLDSLLIGEGNEQFF.

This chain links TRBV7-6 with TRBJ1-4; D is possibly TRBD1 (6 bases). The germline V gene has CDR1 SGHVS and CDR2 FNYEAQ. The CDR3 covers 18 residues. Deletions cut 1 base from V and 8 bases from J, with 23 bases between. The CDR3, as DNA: TGTGCCAGCAGCTTAGACAATTCGGGGGCGGTCTCCTGGGAAAAACTGTTTTTT. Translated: CASSLDNSGAVSWEKLFF.

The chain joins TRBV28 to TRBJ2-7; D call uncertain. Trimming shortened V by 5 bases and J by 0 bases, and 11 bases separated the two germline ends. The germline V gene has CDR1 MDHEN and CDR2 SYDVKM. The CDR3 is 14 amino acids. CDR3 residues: CASSPSDNSYEQYV. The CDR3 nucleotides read TGTGCCAGCAGTCCTTCCGACAACTCCTACGAGCAGTACGTC.

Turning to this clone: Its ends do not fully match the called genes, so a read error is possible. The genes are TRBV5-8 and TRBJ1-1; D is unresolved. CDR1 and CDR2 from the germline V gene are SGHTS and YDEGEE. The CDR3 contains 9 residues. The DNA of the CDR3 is TGTGCCAGCAGCTCGCCGAGTGTCTTT. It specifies CASSSPSVF. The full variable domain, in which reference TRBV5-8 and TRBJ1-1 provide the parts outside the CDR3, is EAGVTQSPTHLIKTRGQQATLRCSPISGHTSVYWYQQALGLGLQFLLWYDEGEERNRGNFPPRFSGRQFPNYSSELNVNALELEDSALYLCASSSPSVFGQGTRLTVV.

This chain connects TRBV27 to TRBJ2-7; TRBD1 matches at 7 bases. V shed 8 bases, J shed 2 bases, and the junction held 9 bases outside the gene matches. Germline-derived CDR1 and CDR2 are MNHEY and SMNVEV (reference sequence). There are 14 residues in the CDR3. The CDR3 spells CASCRGNPPYEQYF. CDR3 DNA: TGTGCCAGCTGCAGGGGGAACCCCCCCTACGAGCAGTACTTC.

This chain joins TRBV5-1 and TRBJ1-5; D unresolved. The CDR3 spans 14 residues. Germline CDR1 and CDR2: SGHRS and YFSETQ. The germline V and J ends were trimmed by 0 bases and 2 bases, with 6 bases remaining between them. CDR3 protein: CASSLDTGNQPQHF. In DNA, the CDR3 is TGCGCCAGCAGCTTGGATACAGGCAATCAGCCCCAGCATTTT. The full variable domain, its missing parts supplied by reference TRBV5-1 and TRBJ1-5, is KAGVTQTPRYLIKTRGQQVTLSCSPISGHRSVSWYQQTPGQGLQFLFEYFSETQRNKGNFPGRFSGRQFSNSRSEMNVSTLELGDSALYLCASSLDTGNQPQHFGDGTRLSIL.

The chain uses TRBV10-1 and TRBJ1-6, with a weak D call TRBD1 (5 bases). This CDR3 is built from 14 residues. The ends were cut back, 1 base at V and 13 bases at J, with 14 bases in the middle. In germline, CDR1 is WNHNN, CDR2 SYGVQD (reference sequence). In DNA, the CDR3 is TGCGCCAGCAGTGAGTTGGGACGGGAGACTCCCCTCCACTTT. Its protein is CASSELGRETPLHF.

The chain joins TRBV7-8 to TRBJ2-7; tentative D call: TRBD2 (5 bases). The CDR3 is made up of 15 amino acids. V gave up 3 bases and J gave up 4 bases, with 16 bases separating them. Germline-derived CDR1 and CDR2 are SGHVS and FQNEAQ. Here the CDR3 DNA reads TGTGCCAGCAGCTTTCTCCCGGACTCTAGGTACGAGCAGTACGTC. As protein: CASSFLPDSRYEQYV.

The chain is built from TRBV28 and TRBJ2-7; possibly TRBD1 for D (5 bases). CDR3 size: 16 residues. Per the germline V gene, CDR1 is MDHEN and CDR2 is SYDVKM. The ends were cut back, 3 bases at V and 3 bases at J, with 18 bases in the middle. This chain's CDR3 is CASSFHLGASNYEQYF. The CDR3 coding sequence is TGTGCCAGCAGTTTCCATTTAGGGGCCTCTAACTACGAGCAGTACTTC.

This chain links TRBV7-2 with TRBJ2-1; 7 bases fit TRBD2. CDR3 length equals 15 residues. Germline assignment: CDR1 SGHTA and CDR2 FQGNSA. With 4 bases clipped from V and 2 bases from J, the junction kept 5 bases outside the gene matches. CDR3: CASSSRGTTYNEQFF. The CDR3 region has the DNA TGTGCCAGCAGCTCGCGGGGGACCACCTACAATGAGCAGTTCTTC. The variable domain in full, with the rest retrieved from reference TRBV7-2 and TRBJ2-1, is GAGVSQSPSNKVTEKGKDVELRCDPISGHTALYWYRQSLGQGLEFLIYFQGNSAPDKSGLPSDRFSAERTGGSVSTLTIQRTQQEDSAVYLCASSSRGTTYNEQFFGPGTRLTVL.

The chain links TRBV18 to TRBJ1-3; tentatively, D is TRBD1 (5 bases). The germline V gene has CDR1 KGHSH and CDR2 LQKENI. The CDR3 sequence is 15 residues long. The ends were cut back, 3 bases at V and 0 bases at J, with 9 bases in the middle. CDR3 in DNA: TGTGCCAGCTCACCGACAGTGAGCTCTGGAAACACCATATATTTT. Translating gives CASSPTVSSGNTIYF.

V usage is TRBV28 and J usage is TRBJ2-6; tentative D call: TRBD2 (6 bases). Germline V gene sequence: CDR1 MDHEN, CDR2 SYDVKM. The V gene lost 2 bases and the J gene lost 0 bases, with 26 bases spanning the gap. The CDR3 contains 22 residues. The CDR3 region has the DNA TGTGCCAGCAGTTTAGGTTATCAGGGACTCTCATCGAGGGGCTCTGGGGCCAACGTCCTGACTTTC. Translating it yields CASSLGYQGLSSRGSGANVLTF.

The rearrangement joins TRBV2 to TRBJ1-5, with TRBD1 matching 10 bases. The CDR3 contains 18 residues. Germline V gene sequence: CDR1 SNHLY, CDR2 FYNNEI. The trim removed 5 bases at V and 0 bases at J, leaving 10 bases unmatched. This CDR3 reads CASSLRDRGTFSNQPQHF. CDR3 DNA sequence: TGTGCCAGCAGTCTCCGGGACAGGGGCACCTTTAGCAATCAGCCCCAGCATTTT.